This T cell receptor (beta chain) was profiled in a study of early T cells in non-severe SARS-CoV-2 infection. For the study at large: The input, bulk RNA from unsorted whole blood, was sequenced, and chains were unpaired. Study findings and constraints: A preference for anti-spike CD8 responses marked VDJdb matching, which missed private and CD4 specificities.

The V end was cut by 1 base, the J end by 4 bases, with 14 bases between. Germline V gene sequence: CDR1 MGHRA, CDR2 YSYEKL. The CDR3 totals 15 residues. At least ten counts were recorded for this clonotype. Antigen specificity is unknown. Researchers tagged individual cDNA molecules with unique molecular identifiers. TCRdb ran MiXCR on the 5' RACE reads and lists one entry per CDR3 protein. This sample carries 66,000 or so distinct CDR3 sequences, about 13% of them seen once, and the ten largest clones take roughly 8.7%. Input material: whole blood. The V call is TRBV4-1, the J call TRBJ2-7; D is uncertain. The sequence was collected from an adult who was a healthcare worker with PCR-confirmed SARS-CoV-2 infection or an uninfected control (not recorded which). The CDR3 nucleotides read TGCGCCAGCAGCCAAGGATTCGAGCCCCTTTACGAGCAGTACTTC. It encodes CASSQGFEPLYEQYF.